A selection of T cell receptor beta chains follows, all from one sample in a study of blood T cell repertoires in COVID-19. Profiling relied on immunoSEQ multiplex PCR, and the TCRdb table lists in-frame clones only, not all of them. Of more than 120,000 clones listed, 84% are singletons. Sequenced sample: peripheral blood. These receptors were collected from a human donor in a cohort sampled during active COVID-19. CDR3s include the opening cysteine and the closing phenylalanine or tryptophan. Fields, in order: CDR3 DNA, CDR3 protein, clone size, J gene, V gene, D gene. A D gene is named only where the DNA matches it firmly. A row's size may be missing; if present it is once, few, many or a size class.

TGTGCCAGCAGCTCCGGGAGCGGGGGGGGACAAGAGACCCAGTACTTC,CASSSGSGGGQETQYF,-,TRBJ2-5,TRBV7-9,TRBD2
TGTGCCAGCAGTTTAGTGAGCGAGCAGTACTTC,CASSLVSEQYF,-,TRBJ2-7,TRBV12-3/TRBV12-4,-
TGTGCCATCAGATCCGGGACTAGCGGGGGGATTAGCACAGATACGCAGTATTTT,CAIRSGTSGGISTDTQYF,-,TRBJ2-3,TRBV10-3,TRBD2
TGCAGTGCTAGTCAGCGTTCTAGGTACAATGAGCAGTTCTTC,CSASQRSRYNEQFF,-,TRBJ2-1,TRBV20-1,-
TGTGCCATCAGTGCGACTAGGTGGGATGAGCAGTTCTTC,CAISATRWDEQFF,once,TRBJ2-1,TRBV10-3,-
TGTGCCAGCAGCCCCGGTCTCCCTTATGGCTACACCTTC,CASSPGLPYGYTF,-,TRBJ1-2,TRBV7-9,-
TGTGCCAGCAGTTTAACAGGGGGTCAGGGAAACACCATATATTTT,CASSLTGGQGNTIYF,few,TRBJ1-3,TRBV27,TRBD1
TGTGCCAGCAGAGGGGACTCTCAAGAGACCCAGTACTTC,CASRGDSQETQYF,-,TRBJ2-5,TRBV6-5,-
TGTGCCAGCAGTGGACAGAATGATGAAAAACTGTTTTTT,CASSGQNDEKLFF,-,TRBJ1-4,TRBV2,-
TGCGCCAGCAGTCAACCCGACAGGGGAGACTATAGCAATCAGCCCCAGCATTTT,CASSQPDRGDYSNQPQHF,-,TRBJ1-5,TRBV23-1,TRBD1
TGTGCCAGTAGTCAGCAAGGACACACTGCTAACTATGGCTACACCTTC,CASSQQGHTANYGYTF,-,TRBJ1-2,TRBV19,-
TGTGCCTGGAGTCCAGGGGTTGGAAACACCATATATTTT,CAWSPGVGNTIYF,-,TRBJ1-3,TRBV30,-
TGTGCTAGCAGCTTTAAGCCTCGTGCGAGCGGGGGGGAGCTGTTTTTT,CASSFKPRASGGELFF,-,TRBJ2-2,TRBV7-7,-
TGTGCCACCCGCCCCCAGCGCGGTGAGCAGTTCTTC,CATRPQRGEQFF,-,TRBJ2-1,TRBV24-1,-
TGTGCCAGCAGCTTTGAACAGGAACCCTCTGGAAACACCATATATTTT,CASSFEQEPSGNTIYF,-,TRBJ1-3,TRBV5-8,-
TGTGCCAGCAACTCCGGGACTAGACAACCCGTCGAGCAGTTCTTC,CASNSGTRQPVEQFF,few,TRBJ2-1,TRBV2,TRBD2
TGTGCTAGTGGTTTGGCGACCCCACGGGGTCAGCCCCAGCATTTT,CASGLATPRGQPQHF,-,TRBJ1-5,TRBV12-5,-
TGTGCCAGCAGTTTCCTCAATGAGCAGTTCTTC,CASSFLNEQFF,-,TRBJ2-1,TRBV27,-
TGCGCCAGCAGGACAGGGAGCTCTTATGGCTACACCTTC,CASRTGSSYGYTF,-,TRBJ1-2,TRBV5-1,TRBD1
TGTGCCTGGAGTGTATCCCCCACAGGGCGGGCTGAAGCTTTCTTT,CAWSVSPTGRAEAFF,once,TRBJ1-1,TRBV30,-
TGCGCCAGCAGCTTGGTGGCGGGCTCTGGAAACACCATATATTTT,CASSLVAGSGNTIYF,-,TRBJ1-3,TRBV5-1,-
TGTGCCAGCAGTTACGGCAGGGTCTCTGGAAACACCATATATTTT,CASSYGRVSGNTIYF,once,TRBJ1-3,TRBV6-5,-
TGTGCCACCAGCAGTCCCCCAGGTAGTGGGAACACTGAAGCTTTCTTT,CATSSPPGSGNTEAFF,-,TRBJ1-1,TRBV15,-
TGTGCCAGCAGTACCCGACAGGGGCCATTAGCCAAAAACATTCAGTACTTC,CASSTRQGPLAKNIQYF,-,TRBJ2-4,TRBV27,TRBD1
TGTGCCATCAGTGTGACTGGTAGCACAGATACGCAGTATTTT,CAISVTGSTDTQYF,-,TRBJ2-3,TRBV10-3,-
TGTGCCAGCAAGATTACAGAAAACATTCAGTACTTC,CASKITENIQYF,-,TRBJ2-4,TRBV2,-
TGTGCCAGCAGCTTCGGGACAAGTAATGAAAAACTGTTTTTT,CASSFGTSNEKLFF,-,TRBJ1-4,TRBV7-9,-
TGTGCCAGCAGTGAAAACCCACGGAAATCTCGGGGGGAGACCCAGTACTTC,CASSENPRKSRGETQYF,-,TRBJ2-5,TRBV25-1,-
TGCGCCAGCAGCCCGGGGGGGGGCCCCTACAATGAGCAGTTCTTC,CASSPGGGPYNEQFF,-,TRBJ2-1,TRBV5-1,TRBD2
TGTGCCAGCAGACCCCAAGGGACAGGGAGGAGCGCGCAGTACTTC,CASRPQGTGRSAQYF,-,TRBJ2-7,TRBV28,TRBD1
TGTGCCAGCAGTTCACAACAGGGATACTACTACTACGAGCAGTACTTC,CASSSQQGYYYYEQYF,-,TRBJ2-7,TRBV28,-